This T cell receptor beta chain was identified during a study of cytomegalovirus exposure and HLA in healthy donors. Study-wide context: Earlier, almost 120 million unique TCR beta sequences were recovered from approximately 180 million T cells by an analysis. Study results and limitations: Earlier findings revealed that most TCR beta V segments proved productive either about 87% or about 30% of the time.

The study ran its PCR with 60 Vbeta and 13 Jbeta primers. Using immunoSEQ multiplex PCR, the repertoire was profiled, and TCRdb retains in-frame clones only, with some absent. In the table there are fewer than 200,000 clones, 80% of which are singletons. Turning to this clone: Its antigen is undetermined.

Germline CDR1 is MGHDK and CDR2 is SYGVNS. The CDR3 length is 12 residues. V was clipped by 6 bases and J by 5 bases, with 10 bases between them. This sequence joins TRBV25-1 and TRBJ2-5, with D maybe TRBD2 (6 bases). This clonotype was obtained from a woman between 45 and 60 years old in good health and CMV-seropositive. Sequenced material: PBMCs. CDR3 DNA: TGTGCCAGCAGAAAGGCGGGGGAGACCCAGTACTTC. The encoded protein is CASRKAGETQYF. The whole variable domain, filled in from reference TRBV25-1 and TRBJ2-5, reads EADIYQTPRYLVIGTGKKITLECSQTMGHDKMYWYQQDPGMELHLIHYSYGVNSTEKGDLSSESTVSRIRTEHFPLTLESARPSHTSQYLCASRKAGETQYFGPGTRLLVL.